This T cell receptor (beta chain) was captured by sequencing in a study of T cells in Graves' hyperthyroidism and ophthalmopathy. CDR1 SGHTA and CDR2 FQGNSA come from the germline V gene. Trimming left V 2 bases short and J 7 bases short, with 6 bases between. The length of the CDR3 is 12 residues. There were TCR beta CDR3 regions amplified from RNA transcripts. The TCR CDR3 was amplified in a first-round RT-PCR using the HTBI primer set. TCRdb used MiXCR to reprocess the multiplex PCR reads, holding one entry per CDR3 protein. The data contain roughly 100,000 distinct CDR3 sequences, about 50% of them singletons.

The rearrangement joins TRBV7-2 to TRBJ1-5; D gene ambiguous. This TCR was sampled from a man in his forties with Graves' hyperthyroidism. The sequencing sample was made of blood. As DNA, the CDR3 is TGTGCCAGCAGCTTAATCGGGCAGCCCCAGCATTTT. As protein: CASSLIGQPQHF.